Following are 25 T cell receptor beta chains from one sample sequenced in a study of early T cells in non-severe SARS-CoV-2 infection. TCRdb redid the calling of the 5' RACE reads with MiXCR, one entry per CDR3 protein. The profile shows about 83,000 distinct CDR3 sequences, more than 13% of them singletons. Sequencing used whole blood. The receptors derive from an adult who was a healthcare worker with PCR-confirmed SARS-CoV-2 infection or an uninfected control (not recorded which).

The rearrangement joins TRBV28 to TRBJ1-5; D may be TRBD1 (5 bases). The CDR3 totals 15 residues. Germline CDR1 is MDHEN and CDR2 is SYDVKM. Trimming removed 7 bases at V and 0 bases at J, with 13 bases between. In nucleotides, the CDR3 is TGTGCCAGCAATCAGGGAGGAGGTAGCAATCAGCCCCAGCATTTT. Protein product: CASNQGGGSNQPQHF. The entire variable domain, with the rest obtained from reference TRBV28 and TRBJ1-5, is as follows: DVKVTQSSRYLVKRTGEKVFLECVQDMDHENMFWYRQDPGLGLRLIYFSYDVKMKEKGDIPEGYSVSREKKERFSLILESASTNQTSMYLCASNQGGGSNQPQHFGDGTRLSIL.

V gene TRBV18 combines with J gene TRBJ2-1, with 8 bases aligning to TRBD2. The CDR3 contains 16 residues. Germline V gene lookup returns CDR1 KGHSH and CDR2 LQKENI. The trim removed 2 bases at V and 8 bases at J, leaving 11 bases unmatched. CDR3 sequence: CASSPGQRGTGHEQFF. In DNA, the CDR3 is TGTGCCAGCTCACCAGGTCAGCGGGGGACTGGCCATGAGCAGTTCTTC.

The chain uses TRBV7-9 and TRBJ2-7; D remains unclear. The CDR3 consists of 16 residues. The V and J ends lost 3 bases and 7 bases respectively, with 22 bases between them. Germline V gene data show CDR1 as SEHNR and CDR2 as FQNEAQ (reference sequence). Here the CDR3 DNA reads TGTGCCAGCAGCTTTATCGGCTTCGGCATCCCTCGGGAGCAGTACTTC. Translation: CASSFIGFGIPREQYF. Full variable domain (rest looked up from reference TRBV7-9 and TRBJ2-7): DTGVSQNPRHKITKRGQNVTFRCDPISEHNRLYWYRQTLGQGPEFLTYFQNEAQLEKSRLLSDRFSAERPKGSFSTLEIQRTEQGDSAMYLCASSFIGFGIPREQYFGPGTRLTVT.

This clonotype occurred a few times. The rearrangement uses TRBV6-1 and TRBJ1-1; D is undetermined. The CDR3 totals 13 residues. Trimming pared 5 bases from V and 1 base from J, leaving 8 bases between. From germline, CDR1 is MNHNS and CDR2 SASEGT. The CDR3 region is CASSPGENTEAFF. The CDR3 DNA reads TGTGCCAGCAGTCCCGGTGAGAACACTGAAGCTTTCTTT.

This chain connects TRBV28 to TRBJ2-7, with no clear D. Germline V gives CDR1 MDHEN, CDR2 SYDVKM. The V end lost 4 bases, the J end lost 1 base, and 26 bases lay between the germline ends. This CDR3 contains 19 residues. DNA for the CDR3: TGTGCCAGCAGTTCTGCAGTCGTGGGCGCAATGAAATGGTCCTACGAGCAGTACTTC. Translated, it gives CASSSAVVGAMKWSYEQYF.

This clonotype appeared many times. The chain uses TRBV7-3 and TRBJ2-1; weak D call: TRBD1 (6 bases). V lost 4 bases and J lost 1, with 8 bases in between. The CDR3 contains 14 residues. Germline assignment: CDR1 SGHTA and CDR2 FQGTGA. The CDR3 DNA reads TGTGCCAGCAGCTCTCAGGGGTCCTACAATGAGCAGTTCTTC. This sequence encodes CASSSQGSYNEQFF.

This clonotype occurred many times. This rearrangement joins TRBV20-1 to TRBJ1-1; the D is unclear. The CDR3 covers 14 residues. Germline V gene lookup returns CDR1 DFQATT and CDR2 SNEGSKA (reference sequence). Trimming left V 3 bases short and J 2 bases short, with 13 bases between. CDR3 protein: CSARIAPGNTEAFF. The CDR3 coding sequence is TGCAGTGCTAGGATAGCTCCAGGTAACACTGAAGCTTTCTTT.

In this sample, this clonotype turned up a few times. This chain uses TRBV7-2 with TRBJ2-1; D possibly corresponds to TRBD2 (5 bases). The CDR3 runs 11 residues. Germline loops: CDR1 SGHTA, CDR2 FQGNSA. Deletions cut 5 bases from V and 9 bases from J, with 8 bases between. CDR3 in amino acids: CASSGRVEQFF. As DNA, the CDR3 is TGTGCCAGCAGCGGGCGGGTTGAGCAGTTCTTC. The full variable domain, rest sourced from reference TRBV7-2 and TRBJ2-1, is GAGVSQSPSNKVTEKGKDVELRCDPISGHTALYWYRQSLGQGLEFLIYFQGNSAPDKSGLPSDRFSAERTGGSVSTLTIQRTQQEDSAVYLCASSGRVEQFFGPGTRLTVL.

V gene TRBV24-1 combines with J gene TRBJ2-1; unclear D gene. V was cut by 1 base and J by 0 bases, with 18 bases left in between. This CDR3 contains 19 residues. Germline V gives CDR1 KGHDR, CDR2 SFDVKD. For the CDR3, the DNA is TGTGCCACCAGTGATTTCTTTCCTTTTTTAAAGAGCTCCTACAATGAGCAGTTCTTC. It encodes CATSDFFPFLKSSYNEQFF.

This clonotype was recorded many times. This chain joins TRBV7-9 and TRBJ1-5, with D perhaps matching TRBD1 (6 bases). Deletions cut 4 bases from V and 3 bases from J, with 13 bases between. The CDR3 is made up of 15 amino acids. Per the germline V gene, CDR1 is SEHNR and CDR2 is FQNEAQ (reference sequence). The CDR3 nucleotides read TGTGCCAGCAGCTCCACTCAGGGGCCCAATCAGCCCCAGCATTTT. Protein sequence: CASSSTQGPNQPQHF.

This chain connects TRBV28 to TRBJ2-7; D is unclear. The V gene lost 8 bases and the J gene lost 11 bases, with 16 bases spanning the gap. This CDR3 contains 11 residues. The germline CDR1 and CDR2 sequences are MDHEN and SYDVKM. CDR3 region: CASYDRSPEYF. In DNA, the CDR3 is TGTGCCAGCTACGATCGGTCCCCGGAGTACTTC.

The chain links TRBV9 to TRBJ2-5; a weak D match, TRBD1 (5 bases). This CDR3 has 15 residues. Per the germline V gene, CDR1 is SGDLS and CDR2 is YYNGEE. V shed 0 bases and J shed 0 bases, with 9 bases lying between them. The CDR3 DNA follows: TGTGCCAGCAGCGTAGGGGTCAGGGACCAAGAGACCCAGTACTTC. The encoded protein is CASSVGVRDQETQYF.

This clonotype turned up a few times. V is TRBV29-1 and J is TRBJ2-1; the D gene is possibly TRBD1 (6 bases). CDR1 and CDR2 from the germline V gene are SQVTM and ANQGSEA. Trimming removed 3 bases at V and 3 bases at J, with 21 bases between. CDR3 size: 17 residues. CDR3 in amino acids: CSVEWTDVSKVYNEQFF. The CDR3 DNA sequence: TGCAGCGTTGAGTGGACAGACGTTTCCAAGGTCTACAATGAGCAGTTCTTC.

This clonotype showed up many times. This chain joins TRBV5-1 and TRBJ2-3, with D perhaps matching TRBD1 or TRBD2 (6 bases each). Between the trimmed V and J ends, which lost 0 bases and 1 base, there was a span of 9 bases. The CDR3 runs to 15 residues. Per germline, CDR1 SGHRS and CDR2 YFSETQ. CDR3 nucleotides: TGCGCCAGCAGCTTGGAGGGGGGCCGCACAGATACGCAGTATTTT. It yields the protein CASSLEGGRTDTQYF.

The rearrangement links TRBV20-1 to TRBJ2-2, with D perhaps matching TRBD1 (6 bases). The germline CDR1 and CDR2 sequences are DFQATT and SNEGSKA (reference sequence). V lost 6 bases to trimming and J lost 5 bases, with 16 bases between them. CDR3 length equals 14 residues. CDR3 residues: CSAPTGGGTGELFF. The CDR3 nucleotides are TGCAGTGCCCCGACAGGAGGAGGAACCGGGGAGCTGTTTTTT.

This clonotype showed up many times. This rearrangement joins TRBV6-5 to TRBJ2-2, with TRBD2 matching over 14 bases. There are 19 residues in the CDR3. V gave up 2 bases and J gave up 7 bases; unmatched junction bases: 12. Per the germline V gene, CDR1 is MNHEY and CDR2 is SVGAGI. The CDR3 coding sequence is TGTGCCAGCAGTTACGGGGCCAAGGGACTAGCGGGAGCAAACGGGGAGCTGTTTTTT. It yields the protein CASSYGAKGLAGANGELFF.

The chain has TRBV5-1 and TRBJ2-2, with a weak D call TRBD1 (6 bases). The CDR3 sequence is 15 residues long. Germline CDR1 SGHRS, CDR2 YFSETQ. V was cut by 4 bases and J by 2 bases, with 12 bases left in between. CDR3 DNA sequence: TGCGCCAGCAGCAACAGGGCGATTAACACCGGGGAGCTGTTTTTT. It translates to CASSNRAINTGELFF.

Many counts were recorded for this clonotype. This rearrangement joins TRBV6-1 to TRBJ1-1, with 7 nucleotides matching TRBD1. V was clipped by 2 bases and J by 0 bases; unmatched bases: 6. The CDR3 extends over 16 amino acids. CDR1 and CDR2 from the germline V gene are MNHNS and SASEGT. The CDR3 bases are TGTGCCAGCAGTGAATGGTCTACAGGGGTGAACACTGAAGCTTTCTTT. Protein: CASSEWSTGVNTEAFF.

This clonotype was recorded many times. The genes are TRBV12-3 or TRBV12-4 and TRBJ1-1, with D possibly TRBD1 on 6 matching bases. V was pared by 5 bases and J by 2 bases, with 9 bases between. This CDR3 spans 13 amino acids. In DNA, the CDR3 is TGTGCCAGCAGTCGGACAGCCAACACTGAAGCTTTCTTT. This codes for CASSRTANTEAFF.

This clonotype showed up just a few times. The chain is built from TRBV7-2 and TRBJ2-1; weak D call: TRBD2 (7 bases). Per the germline V gene, CDR1 is SGHTA and CDR2 is FQGNSA. V was clipped by 4 bases and J by 8 bases, with 18 bases between them. This CDR3 spans 15 amino acids. The DNA of the CDR3 is TGTGCCAGCAGCTCGACTAGCCGGGCAGGGGATGAGCAGTTCTTC. Residues: CASSSTSRAGDEQFF.

The rearrangement uses TRBV3-1 and TRBJ2-5, with D perhaps TRBD1 or TRBD2 (5 bases each). V lost 3 bases, J lost 5 bases, and 13 bases lay in between. The CDR3 consists of 14 residues. CDR1 and CDR2 from the germline V gene are LGHDT and YNNKEL (reference sequence). CDR3 sequence: CASSQGPVKETQYF. In DNA form, the CDR3 reads TGTGCCAGCAGCCAGGGACCGGTTAAGGAGACCCAGTACTTC.

Concerning this clonotype itself: This may stem from a read error, because a much larger clone lies one nucleotide away. The CDR3, as DNA: TGTGCCAGCGGTACAGGATTGCAAGAGACCCAGTACTTC. Residues: CASGTGLQETQYF. The chain has TRBV11-2 and TRBJ2-5, with D maybe TRBD1 (5 bases). CDR1 is SGHAT and CDR2 is FQNNGV in the germline V gene. The V gene lost 8 bases and the J gene lost 2 bases, with 12 bases spanning the gap. The CDR3 covers 13 residues.

V is TRBV4-1 and J is TRBJ1-5; 9 bases map to TRBD1. Per germline, CDR1 MGHRA and CDR2 YSYEKL. V was clipped by 1 base and J by 9 bases; unmatched bases: 7. The CDR3 is 15 residues long. CDR3 protein: CASSQGGQGEGPQHF. The CDR3 DNA sequence: TGCGCCAGCAGCCAAGGGGGACAGGGTGAGGGGCCCCAGCATTTT.

The chain recombines TRBV5-5 with TRBJ2-3; 8 nucleotides agree with TRBD1. CDR1 and CDR2 from the germline V gene are SGHKS and YYEKEE (reference sequence). The junction had 7 bases not matched to a gene; V was cut back by 5 bases and J by 2 bases. The CDR3 contains 15 residues. CDR3 amino acids: CASRLWGQATDTQYF. The CDR3 DNA sequence: TGTGCCAGCAGACTATGGGGACAGGCCACAGATACGCAGTATTTT.

J is TRBJ2-7 and V is TRBV7-2, with 12 nucleotides matching TRBD2. Looked up from germline, CDR1 is SGHTA and CDR2 is FQGNSA. V gave up 1 base and J gave up 5 bases; unmatched junction bases: 6. This CDR3 has 16 amino acids. The CDR3 loop reads CASSLVPSGGANEQYF. As DNA, the CDR3 is TGTGCCAGCAGCTTAGTCCCTAGCGGGGGGGCCAACGAGCAGTACTTC.